The 10 T cell receptor beta chains in this list originate from one sample, sequenced in a study of T cell repertoires in cytomegalovirus infection (dated by TCRdb to between 2018 and 2021). The instrument given in TCRdb is Illumina HiSeq 1500. The public reads were run again by TCRdb, first through fastp at Q25 and then through MiXCR, and only productive beta chains were kept. Here each entry gathers all rows of one CDR3 protein and keeps the most common genes and DNA. Within this sample are under 850,000 distinct CDR3 sequences, with 35% to 40% of them counted one time only. Clones ranked in the top ten supply 2.8% of the sample. Sample: PBMCs. These receptors all come from a human donor in good health (CMV status not recorded). Some clones in this sample may be carry-over from other donors' samples.

The J gene is TRBJ2-1, the V gene TRBV20-1; D gene ambiguous. The CDR3 sequence is 13 residues long. V lost 8 bases and J lost 7, with 18 bases in between. Per germline, CDR1 DFQATT and CDR2 SNEGSKA (reference sequence). DNA of the CDR3: TGCAGTTCTCAGATTCGGCGACGAAATGAGCAGTTCTTC. Translation gives CSSQIRRRNEQFF.

The J gene is TRBJ1-2, the V gene TRBV20-1, with no clear D. Looked up from germline, CDR1 is DFQATT and CDR2 is SNEGSKA (reference sequence). Trimming cost V 1 base and J 3 bases, with 6 bases left between them. There are 12 residues in the CDR3. The CDR3 region has the DNA TGCAGTGCTAGAGCCCTCGACTATGGCTACACCTTC. Protein: CSARALDYGYTF.

The rearrangement links TRBV19 to TRBJ2-2; no reliable D call. The V gene's germline CDR1 is LNHDA and CDR2 SQIVND (reference sequence). V was trimmed by 1 base and J by 3 bases, leaving 9 bases between them. The CDR3 loop spans 15 amino acids. The CDR3 DNA follows: TGTGCCAGTAGTATAGCGGGTATGGACACCGGGGAGCTGTTTTTT. Residues: CASSIAGMDTGELFF.

This clonotype was observed at least ten times. The V gene is TRBV7-2, the J gene TRBJ1-1; the D gene is possibly TRBD1 (5 bases). The CDR3 is 15 residues long. V lost 5 bases and J 0 bases, leaving 13 bases between the germline ends. Germline CDR1 SGHTA, CDR2 FQGNSA. This CDR3 is CASSQQQGMNTEAFF. Here the CDR3 DNA reads TGTGCCAGCAGCCAGCAGCAGGGAATGAACACTGAAGCTTTCTTT.

This clonotype has only a few counts. CDR3 residues: CSGNSQRELREQFF. The DNA of the CDR3 is TGCAGTGGAAATTCGCAGCGGGAGTTAAGGGAGCAGTTCTTC. The V gene is TRBV20-1, the J gene TRBJ2-1; 8 bases are a match to TRBD2. The CDR3 spans 14 residues. Trimming took 7 bases from V and 10 from J; bases not matched to a gene: 15. Per germline, CDR1 DFQATT and CDR2 SNEGSKA (reference sequence).

This clonotype was counted only a few times. This chain connects TRBV19 to TRBJ2-7, with 11 bases matching TRBD2. The germline V gene encodes CDR1 LNHDA and CDR2 SQIVND (reference sequence). J was trimmed by 3 bases and V by 3 bases; bases with no gene match: 13. The CDR3 sequence is 18 residues long. CDR3 protein: CASSISGRRLAGFYEQYF. The CDR3 nucleotides read TGTGCCAGTAGTATCTCGGGTCGCAGACTAGCGGGATTCTACGAGCAGTACTTC.

The rearrangement links TRBV28 to TRBJ1-2; 7 nucleotides align to TRBD1. Trimming removed 3 bases from V and 4 bases from J; junction bases left unmatched: 5. This CDR3 has 14 amino acids. Germline V gives CDR1 MDHEN, CDR2 SYDVKM. The CDR3 reads CASSFTGVSYGYTF. In DNA, the CDR3 is TGTGCCAGCAGTTTTACAGGGGTTTCCTATGGCTACACCTTC.

This clonotype showed up just a few times. J is TRBJ1-2 and V is TRBV7-9; 7 nucleotides line up with TRBD1. This CDR3 region has 15 residues. Germline V lookup: CDR1 SEHNR, CDR2 FQNEAQ (reference sequence). After removal of 1 base from V and 2 bases from J, the junction contained 4 bases not matched to a gene. CDR3 nucleotides: TGTGCCAGCAGCTTAGGGACAGGTCAAAACTATGGCTACACCTTC. Translation: CASSLGTGQNYGYTF.

The chain combines TRBV27 with TRBJ1-5; D call uncertain. CDR1 is MNHEY, CDR2 SMNVEV, per germline (reference sequence). V gave up 2 bases and J gave up 0 bases, with 5 bases separating them. This CDR3 comprises 14 residues. The CDR3 bases are TGTGCCAGCAGTTTAAAGGATAGCAATCAGCCCCAGCATTTT. This gives the protein CASSLKDSNQPQHF.

There are a few counts of this clonotype. The chain links TRBV7-2 to TRBJ2-7; 9 nucleotides agree with TRBD2. Trimming cost V 5 bases and J 2 bases; bases outside gene matches: 7. The germline V gene encodes CDR1 SGHTA and CDR2 FQGNSA. There are 15 residues in the CDR3. The CDR3: CASSEAGTSTYEQYF. The CDR3 bases are TGTGCCAGCAGCGAAGCCGGGACTAGCACCTACGAGCAGTACTTC.